These 8 T cell receptor beta chains were all obtained from the same sample, sequenced in a study of OX40 agonist ivuxolimab in advanced cancers. Sequencing used immunoSEQ multiplex PCR; TCRdb keeps in-frame clones, though not all of them. The sample includes 80,000 or so clones, over 75% of them seen just once. The sample here was CD4+ or CD8+ T cells sorted from blood, taken in a trial of the OX40 agonist ivuxolimab. The receptors shown here come from an adult with an advanced solid tumor such as melanoma, head and neck, liver or kidney cancer.

This clone was seen just once. The chain recombines TRBV4-3 with TRBJ2-5; either TRBD1 or TRBD2 may supply D (5 bases each). This CDR3 is built from 15 residues. Germline CDR1 reads LGHNA; CDR2 reads YSLEER. V was shortened by 4 bases and J by 1 base, with 13 bases between the two germline ends. The CDR3 nucleotides read TGCGCCAGCAGCCGGACCCGGGACCTCCAAGAGACCCAGTACTTC. As protein: CASSRTRDLQETQYF.

The CDR3 loop is CASQPGQVSYEQYF. The CDR3 coding sequence is TGTGCCAGCCAACCGGGACAGGTGTCCTACGAGCAGTACTTC. The J gene is TRBJ2-7, the V gene TRBV5-6; 8 nucleotides match TRBD1. Germline V gene sequence: CDR1 SGHDT, CDR2 YYEEEE. The junction had 7 bases not matched to a gene; V was cut back by 7 bases and J by 1 base. The CDR3 is 14 amino acids.

This chain joins TRBV7-6 and TRBJ1-4; D possibly corresponds to TRBD1 (6 bases). The germline gives CDR1 SGHVS, CDR2 FNYEAQ. The CDR3 runs to 14 residues. V was trimmed by 4 bases and J by 7 bases, leaving 13 bases between them. The CDR3 reads CASSSAGAGEKLFF. The CDR3 DNA is TGTGCCAGCAGCTCCGCGGGGGCTGGTGAAAAACTGTTTTTT.

The chain recombines TRBV7-2 with TRBJ2-2, with 10 bases identical to TRBD2. J lost 1 base, V lost 6 bases, and 8 bases had no gene match. This CDR3 is 17 amino acids long. CDR1 SGHTA and CDR2 FQGNSA come from the germline V gene. The CDR3 nucleotides read TGTGCCAGCAGGCGTTCTAGCGGGAGTGTGAACACCGGGGAGCTGTTTTTT. Its translation is CASRRSSGSVNTGELFF.

V usage is TRBV6-6 and J usage is TRBJ1-5; no reliable D call. The germline V gene encodes CDR1 MNHNY and CDR2 SVGAGI (reference sequence). Between the trimmed V and J ends, which lost 6 bases and 4 bases, there was a span of 4 bases. This CDR3 comprises 11 residues. The CDR3 bases are TGTGCCAGCAGCCAAAATCAGCCCCAGCATTTT. Protein: CASSQNQPQHF.

This clone was seen a handful of times. This chain uses TRBV7-2 with TRBJ2-7; D perhaps matches TRBD2 (5 bases). This CDR3 contains 12 residues. Trimming took 3 bases from V and 6 from J, leaving 9 bases between them. CDR1 SGHTA and CDR2 FQGNSA come from the germline V gene. The CDR3 nucleotides read TGTGCCAGCAGCTTTGCGGAGGCCGAGCAGTACTTC. Amino acid sequence: CASSFAEAEQYF.

The table lists this clone with a count of one. This rearrangement joins TRBV6-5 to TRBJ1-2, with TRBD1 matching over 7 bases. The CDR3 extends over 15 amino acids. Germline CDR1 is MNHEY and CDR2 is SVGAGI. V shed 0 bases and J 6 bases; nucleotides not matched to a gene: 7. The CDR3, as DNA: TGTGCCAGCAGTTACTCGAAGTCAGGGGGTAATGGCTACACCTTC. This sequence encodes CASSYSKSGGNGYTF.

This rearrangement joins TRBV2 to TRBJ1-5; D uncertain. The V end was cut by 4 bases, the J end by 2 bases, with 6 bases between. The V gene's germline CDR1 is SNHLY and CDR2 FYNNEI. The CDR3 runs to 13 residues. In DNA, the CDR3 is TGTGCCAGCAGTGGGGCAGGCAATCAGCCCCAGCATTTT. This gives the protein CASSGAGNQPQHF.